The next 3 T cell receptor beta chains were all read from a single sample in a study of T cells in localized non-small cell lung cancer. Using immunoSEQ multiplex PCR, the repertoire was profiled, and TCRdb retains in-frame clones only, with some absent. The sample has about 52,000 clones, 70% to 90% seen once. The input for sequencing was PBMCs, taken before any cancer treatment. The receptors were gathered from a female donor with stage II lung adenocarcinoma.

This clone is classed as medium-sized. The CDR3 region has the DNA TGCGCCAGCAGTGACCGGCGGAATGAGCAGTTCTTC. Translating gives CASSDRRNEQFF. The chain recombines TRBV10-1 with TRBJ2-1; the D is unclear. Germline-derived CDR1 and CDR2 are WNHNN and SYGVQD (reference sequence). This CDR3 spans 12 amino acids. The germline V and J ends were trimmed by 3 bases and 7 bases, with 7 bases remaining between them.

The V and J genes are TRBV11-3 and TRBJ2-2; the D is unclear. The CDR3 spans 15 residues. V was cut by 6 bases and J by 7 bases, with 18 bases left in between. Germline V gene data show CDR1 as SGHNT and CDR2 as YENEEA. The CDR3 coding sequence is TGTGCCAGCAGTACCGACAATATCCCGAACGGGGAGCTGTTTTTT. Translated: CASSTDNIPNGELFF.

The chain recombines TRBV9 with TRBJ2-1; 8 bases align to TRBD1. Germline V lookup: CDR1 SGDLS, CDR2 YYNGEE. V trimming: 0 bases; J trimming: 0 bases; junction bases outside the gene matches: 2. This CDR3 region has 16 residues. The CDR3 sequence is CASSVGTGSSYNEQFF. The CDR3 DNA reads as TGTGCCAGCAGCGTAGGGACAGGGAGCTCCTACAATGAGCAGTTCTTC.